The source of this TCR beta chain is a study of cytomegalovirus exposure and HLA in healthy donors. Trimming took 4 bases from V and 0 from J; bases not matched to a gene: 3. Germline values: CDR1 SNHLY, CDR2 FYNNEI. This CDR3 has 15 residues. Primers for the PCR totalled 60 Vbeta and 13 Jbeta. Libraries were prepared by immunoSEQ multiplex PCR; TCRdb keeps only in-frame clonotypes and omits some of them. The table has over 130,000 clones, approximately 80% seen once. The clonotype originates from a woman between 40 and 55 years old in good health and CMV-seropositive. Material: PBMCs. J is TRBJ1-5 and V is TRBV2; 7 nucleotides agree with TRBD1. Here the CDR3 reads CASSVQGISNQPQHF. As DNA, the CDR3 is TGTGCCAGCAGTGTACAGGGGATTAGCAATCAGCCCCAGCATTTT.